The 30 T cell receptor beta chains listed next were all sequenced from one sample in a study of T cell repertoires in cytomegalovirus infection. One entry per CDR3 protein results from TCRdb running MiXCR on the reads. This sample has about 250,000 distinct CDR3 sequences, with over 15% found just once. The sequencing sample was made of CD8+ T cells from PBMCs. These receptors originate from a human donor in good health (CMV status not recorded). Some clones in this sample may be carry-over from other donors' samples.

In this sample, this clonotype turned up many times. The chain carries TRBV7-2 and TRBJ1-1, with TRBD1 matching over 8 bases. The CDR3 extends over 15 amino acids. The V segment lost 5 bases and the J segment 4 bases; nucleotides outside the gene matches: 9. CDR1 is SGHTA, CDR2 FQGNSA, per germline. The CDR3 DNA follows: TGTGCCAGCAGCACCCGGACAGGGTGGGTCACTGAAGCTTTCTTT. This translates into CASSTRTGWVTEAFF. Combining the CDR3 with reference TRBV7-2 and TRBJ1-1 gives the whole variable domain GAGVSQSPSNKVTEKGKDVELRCDPISGHTALYWYRQSLGQGLEFLIYFQGNSAPDKSGLPSDRFSAERTGGSVSTLTIQRTQQEDSAVYLCASSTRTGWVTEAFFGQGTRLTVV.

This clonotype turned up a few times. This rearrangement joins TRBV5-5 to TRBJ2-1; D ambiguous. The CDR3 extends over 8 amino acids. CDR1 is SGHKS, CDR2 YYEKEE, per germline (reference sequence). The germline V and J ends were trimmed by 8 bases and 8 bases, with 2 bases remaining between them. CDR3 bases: TGTGCCAGGGATGAGCAGTTCTTC. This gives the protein CARDEQFF.

CDR3 nucleotides: TGTGCCAGCAGCTTAGTCGAGACAGGAGCACACACCTTC. It specifies CASSLVETGAHTF. This rearrangement joins TRBV7-6 to TRBJ1-2, with D possibly TRBD1 on 6 matching bases. CDR3 size: 13 residues. With 1 base removed from V and 12 bases from J, the gap between germline ends came to 15 bases. Per germline, CDR1 SGHVS and CDR2 FNYEAQ.

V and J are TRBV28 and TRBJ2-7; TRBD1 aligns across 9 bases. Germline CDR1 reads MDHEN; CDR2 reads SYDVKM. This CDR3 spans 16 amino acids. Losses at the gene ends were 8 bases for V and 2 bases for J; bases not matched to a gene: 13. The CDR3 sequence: CASATRKDRGPYEQYF. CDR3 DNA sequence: TGTGCCAGCGCCACGCGTAAGGACAGGGGTCCCTACGAGCAGTACTTC. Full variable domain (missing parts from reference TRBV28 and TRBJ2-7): DVKVTQSSRYLVKRTGEKVFLECVQDMDHENMFWYRQDPGLGLRLIYFSYDVKMKEKGDIPEGYSVSREKKERFSLILESASTNQTSMYLCASATRKDRGPYEQYFGPGTRLTVT.

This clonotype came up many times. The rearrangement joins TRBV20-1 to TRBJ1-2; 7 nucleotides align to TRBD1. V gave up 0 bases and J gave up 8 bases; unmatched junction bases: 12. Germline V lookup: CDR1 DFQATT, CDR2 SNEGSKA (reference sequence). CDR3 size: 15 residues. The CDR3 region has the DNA TGCAGTGCTAGAGATCTCAACAGGGGCATGTCGGGCTACACCTTC. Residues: CSARDLNRGMSGYTF.

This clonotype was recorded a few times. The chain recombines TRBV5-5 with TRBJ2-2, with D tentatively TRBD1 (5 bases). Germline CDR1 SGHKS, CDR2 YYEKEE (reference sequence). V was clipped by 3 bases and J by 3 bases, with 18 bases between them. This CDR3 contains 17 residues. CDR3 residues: CASSSRTAVGHTGELFF. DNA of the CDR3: TGTGCCAGCAGCTCCCGGACGGCCGTGGGGCACACCGGGGAGCTGTTTTTT.

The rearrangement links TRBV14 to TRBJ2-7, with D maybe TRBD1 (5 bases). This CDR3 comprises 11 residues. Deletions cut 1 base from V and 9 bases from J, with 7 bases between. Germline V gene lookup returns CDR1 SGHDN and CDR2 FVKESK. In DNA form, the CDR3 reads TGTGCCAGCAGCCAAGGACAGATGCAGTACTTC. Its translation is CASSQGQMQYF. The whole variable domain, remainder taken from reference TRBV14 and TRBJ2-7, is EAGVTQFPSHSVIEKGQTVTLRCDPISGHDNLYWYRRVMGKEIKFLLHFVKESKQDESGMPNNRFLAERTGGTYSTLKVQPAELEDSGVYFCASSQGQMQYFGPGTRLTVT.

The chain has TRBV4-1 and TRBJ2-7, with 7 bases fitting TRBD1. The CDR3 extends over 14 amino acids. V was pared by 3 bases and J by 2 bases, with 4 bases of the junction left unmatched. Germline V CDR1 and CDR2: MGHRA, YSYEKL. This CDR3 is CASSQQGQAYEQYF. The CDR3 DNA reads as TGCGCCAGCAGCCAGCAAGGACAGGCCTACGAGCAGTACTTC.

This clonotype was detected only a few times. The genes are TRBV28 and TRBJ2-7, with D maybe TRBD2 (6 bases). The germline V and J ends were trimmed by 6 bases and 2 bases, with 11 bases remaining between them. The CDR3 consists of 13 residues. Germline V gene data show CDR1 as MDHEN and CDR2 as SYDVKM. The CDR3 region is CASRSSEAYEQYF. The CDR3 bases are TGTGCCAGCAGATCTAGCGAGGCCTACGAGCAGTACTTC.

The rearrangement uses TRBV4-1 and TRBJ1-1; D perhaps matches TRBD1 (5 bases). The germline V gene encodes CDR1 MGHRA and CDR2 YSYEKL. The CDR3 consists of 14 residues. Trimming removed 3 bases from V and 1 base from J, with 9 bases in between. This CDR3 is CASSQQGWNTEAFF. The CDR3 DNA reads TGCGCCAGCAGCCAGCAGGGCTGGAACACTGAAGCTTTCTTT.

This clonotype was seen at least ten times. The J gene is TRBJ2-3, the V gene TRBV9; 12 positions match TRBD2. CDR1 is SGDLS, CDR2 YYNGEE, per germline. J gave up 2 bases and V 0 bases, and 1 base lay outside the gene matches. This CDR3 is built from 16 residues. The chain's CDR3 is CASSVASGGATDTQYF. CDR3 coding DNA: TGTGCCAGCAGCGTAGCTAGCGGGGGGGCCACAGATACGCAGTATTTT. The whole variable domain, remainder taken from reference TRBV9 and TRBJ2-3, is DSGVTQTPKHLITATGQRVTLRCSPRSGDLSVYWYQQSLDQGLQFLIQYYNGEERAKGNILERFSAQQFPDLHSELNLSSLELGDSALYFCASSVASGGATDTQYFGPGTRLTVL.

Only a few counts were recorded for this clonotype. The CDR3 here is CASSLELAGSDTQYF. In DNA form, the CDR3 reads TGTGCCAGCAGTTTAGAACTAGCGGGGTCAGATACGCAGTATTTT. This chain joins TRBV28 and TRBJ2-3; 10 positions match TRBD2. CDR3 length equals 15 residues. J gave up 4 bases and V 2 bases, and 3 bases lay outside the gene matches. CDR1 and CDR2 from the germline V gene are MDHEN and SYDVKM.

CDR3 nucleotides: TGTGCCAGCAGTTACTTTGCAACTAATGAAAAACTGTTTTTT. It translates to CASSYFATNEKLFF. The rearrangement links TRBV12-3 or TRBV12-4 to TRBJ1-4; D is unresolved. V was shortened by 4 bases and J by 0 bases, with 6 bases between the two germline ends. CDR3 length: 14 residues.

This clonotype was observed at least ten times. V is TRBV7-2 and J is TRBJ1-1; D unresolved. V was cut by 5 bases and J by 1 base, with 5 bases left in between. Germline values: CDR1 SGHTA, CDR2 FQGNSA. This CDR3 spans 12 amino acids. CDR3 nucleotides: TGTGCCAGCAGCCCCCCGAACACTGAAGCTTTCTTT. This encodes CASSPPNTEAFF.

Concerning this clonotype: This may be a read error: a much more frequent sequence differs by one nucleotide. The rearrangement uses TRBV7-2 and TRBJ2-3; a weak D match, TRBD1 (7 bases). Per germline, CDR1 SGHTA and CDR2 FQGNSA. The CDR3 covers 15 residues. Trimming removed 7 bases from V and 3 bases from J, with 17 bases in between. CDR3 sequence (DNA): TGTGCCAGCAAATTAACTAGCAGGGGGACAGATACGCAGTATTTT. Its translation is CASKLTSRGTDTQYF.

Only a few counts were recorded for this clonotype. The CDR3 nucleotides are TGTGCCAGCAGTGAATTCTTCGCGGGGGGAACAGATACGCAGTATTTT. As protein: CASSEFFAGGTDTQYF. V and J are TRBV25-1 and TRBJ2-3; 8 bases are a match to TRBD2. The V gene's germline CDR1 is MGHDK and CDR2 SYGVNS. V gave up 1 base and J gave up 3 bases; unmatched junction bases: 6. The CDR3 length is 16 residues. Supplemented by reference TRBV25-1 and TRBJ2-3, the full variable domain reads EADIYQTPRYLVIGTGKKITLECSQTMGHDKMYWYQQDPGMELHLIHYSYGVNSTEKGDLSSESTVSRIRTEHFPLTLESARPSHTSQYLCASSEFFAGGTDTQYFGPGTRLTVL.

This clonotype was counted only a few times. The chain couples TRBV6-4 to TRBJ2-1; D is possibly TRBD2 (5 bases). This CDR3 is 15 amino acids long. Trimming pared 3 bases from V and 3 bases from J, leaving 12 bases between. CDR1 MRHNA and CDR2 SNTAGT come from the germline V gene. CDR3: CASSEEGADYNEQFF. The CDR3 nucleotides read TGTGCCAGCAGTGAAGAGGGTGCTGACTACAATGAGCAGTTCTTC.

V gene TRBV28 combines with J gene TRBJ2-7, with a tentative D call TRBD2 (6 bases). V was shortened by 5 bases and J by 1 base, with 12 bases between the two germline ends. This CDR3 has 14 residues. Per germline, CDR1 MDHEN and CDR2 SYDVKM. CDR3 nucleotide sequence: TGTGCCAGCAGTCACGACGGGGGTTCCTACGAGCAGTACTTC. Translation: CASSHDGGSYEQYF.

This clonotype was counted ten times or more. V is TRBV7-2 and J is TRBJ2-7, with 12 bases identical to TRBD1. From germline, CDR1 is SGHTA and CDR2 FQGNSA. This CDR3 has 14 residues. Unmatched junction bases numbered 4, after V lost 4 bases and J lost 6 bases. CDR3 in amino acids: CASSYRDRGREQYF. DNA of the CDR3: TGTGCCAGCAGCTACCGGGACAGGGGGCGCGAGCAGTACTTC.

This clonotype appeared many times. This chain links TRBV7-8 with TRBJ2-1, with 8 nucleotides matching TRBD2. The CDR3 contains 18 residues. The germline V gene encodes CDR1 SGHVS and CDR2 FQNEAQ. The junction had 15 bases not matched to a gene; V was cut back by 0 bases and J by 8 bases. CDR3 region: CASSLAPLEGLVLHEQFF. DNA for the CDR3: TGTGCCAGCAGCTTAGCCCCGTTGGAGGGACTAGTCCTCCATGAGCAGTTCTTC.

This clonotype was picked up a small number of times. CDR3 sequence (DNA): TGTGCCAGTAGTATGGGACGTCACAATGAGCAGTTCTTC. Protein product: CASSMGRHNEQFF. The V call is TRBV19, the J call TRBJ2-1; D might be TRBD1 or TRBD2, each matching 5 bases. The V and J ends lost 3 bases and 5 bases respectively, with 8 bases between them. The CDR3 spans 13 residues. Per the germline V gene, CDR1 is LNHDA and CDR2 is SQIVND (reference sequence).

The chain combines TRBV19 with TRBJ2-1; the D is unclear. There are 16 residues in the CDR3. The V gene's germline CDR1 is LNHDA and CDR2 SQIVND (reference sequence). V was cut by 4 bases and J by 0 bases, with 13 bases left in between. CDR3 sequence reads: CASSTPMRSSYNEQFF. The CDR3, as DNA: TGTGCCAGTAGTACCCCTATGAGGAGCTCCTACAATGAGCAGTTCTTC.

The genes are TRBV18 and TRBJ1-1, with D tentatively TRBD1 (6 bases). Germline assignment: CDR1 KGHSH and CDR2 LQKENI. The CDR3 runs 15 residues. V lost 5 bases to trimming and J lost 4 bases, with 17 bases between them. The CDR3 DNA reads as TGTGCCAGCTCATTCCTCAGGGGTTCAGGCACTGAAGCTTTCTTT. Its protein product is CASSFLRGSGTEAFF.

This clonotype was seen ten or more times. The CDR3 sequence is CASSLPGQGYEQYF. The DNA of the CDR3 is TGTGCCAGCAGCTTACCCGGACAGGGGTACGAGCAGTACTTC. V is TRBV7-8 and J is TRBJ2-7; 9 bases match TRBD1. The germline CDR1 and CDR2 sequences are SGHVS and FQNEAQ. With 2 bases clipped from V and 4 bases from J, the junction kept 3 bases outside the gene matches. This CDR3 has 14 residues. Based on the CDR3 plus reference TRBV7-8 and TRBJ2-7, the full variable domain is GAGVSQSPRYKVAKRGQDVALRCDPISGHVSLFWYQQALGQGPEFLTYFQNEAQLDKSGLPSDRFFAERPEGSVSTLKIQRTQQEDSAVYLCASSLPGQGYEQYFGPGTRLTVT.

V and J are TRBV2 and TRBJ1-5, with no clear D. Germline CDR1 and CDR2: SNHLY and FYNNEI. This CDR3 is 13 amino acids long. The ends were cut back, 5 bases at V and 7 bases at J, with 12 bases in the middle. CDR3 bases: TGTGCCAGCAGTCGTGGTTGGGGACAGCCCCAGCATTTT. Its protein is CASSRGWGQPQHF. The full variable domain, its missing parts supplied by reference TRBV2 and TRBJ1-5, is EPEVTQTPSHQVTQMGQEVILRCVPISNHLYFYWYRQILGQKVEFLVSFYNNEISEKSEIFDDQFSVERPDGSNFTLKIRSTKLEDSAMYFCASSRGWGQPQHFGDGTRLSIL.

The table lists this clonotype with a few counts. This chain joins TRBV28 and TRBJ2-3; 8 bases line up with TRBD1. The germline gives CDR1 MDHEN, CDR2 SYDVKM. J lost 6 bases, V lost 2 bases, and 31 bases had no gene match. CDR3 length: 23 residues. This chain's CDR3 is CASSLRGQAGRIRGTPLGDTQYF. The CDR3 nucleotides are TGTGCCAGCAGTTTAAGGGGACAGGCCGGAAGAATCCGGGGCACTCCTTTGGGGGATACGCAGTATTTT.

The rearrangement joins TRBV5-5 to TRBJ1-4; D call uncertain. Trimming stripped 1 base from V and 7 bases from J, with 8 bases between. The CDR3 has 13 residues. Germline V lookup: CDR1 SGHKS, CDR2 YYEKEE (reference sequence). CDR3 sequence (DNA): TGTGCCAGCAGCTTGCCCGGAAGTGAAAAACTGTTTTTT. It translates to CASSLPGSEKLFF.

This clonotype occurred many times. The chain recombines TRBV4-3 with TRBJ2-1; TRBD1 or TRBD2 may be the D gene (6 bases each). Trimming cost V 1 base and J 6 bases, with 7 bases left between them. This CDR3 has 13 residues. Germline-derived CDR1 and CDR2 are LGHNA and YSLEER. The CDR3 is CASSQGGANEQFF. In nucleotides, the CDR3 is TGCGCCAGCAGCCAAGGGGGGGCCAATGAGCAGTTCTTC.

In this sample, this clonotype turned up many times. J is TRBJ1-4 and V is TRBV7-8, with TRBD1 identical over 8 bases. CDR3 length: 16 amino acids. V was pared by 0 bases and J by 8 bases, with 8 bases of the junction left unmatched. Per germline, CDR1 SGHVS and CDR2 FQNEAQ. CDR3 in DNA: TGTGCCAGCAGCTTAGCGGACGGGACAGGTGAAGAAAAACTGTTTTTT. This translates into CASSLADGTGEEKLFF.

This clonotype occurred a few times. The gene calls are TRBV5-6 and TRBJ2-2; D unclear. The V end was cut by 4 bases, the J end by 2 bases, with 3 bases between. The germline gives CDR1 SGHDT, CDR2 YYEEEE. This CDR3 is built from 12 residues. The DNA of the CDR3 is TGTGCCAGCAGCCACAACACCGGGGAGCTGTTTTTT. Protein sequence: CASSHNTGELFF.